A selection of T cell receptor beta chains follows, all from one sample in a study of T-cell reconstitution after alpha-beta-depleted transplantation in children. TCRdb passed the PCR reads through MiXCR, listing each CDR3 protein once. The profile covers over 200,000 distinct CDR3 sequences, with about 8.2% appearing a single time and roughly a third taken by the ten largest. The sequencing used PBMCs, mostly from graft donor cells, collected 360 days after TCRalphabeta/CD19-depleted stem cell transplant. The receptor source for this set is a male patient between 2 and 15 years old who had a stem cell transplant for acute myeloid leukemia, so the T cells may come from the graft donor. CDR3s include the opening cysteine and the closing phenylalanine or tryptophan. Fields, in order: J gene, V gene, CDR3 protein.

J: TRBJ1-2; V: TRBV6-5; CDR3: CASSYSTTGGAHYGYTF
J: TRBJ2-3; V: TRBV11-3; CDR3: CASSLEVAGDVTDTQYF
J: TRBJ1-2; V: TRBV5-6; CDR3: CASSINQGDGYGYTF
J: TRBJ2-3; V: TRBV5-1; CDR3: CASSSIGLALTDTQYF
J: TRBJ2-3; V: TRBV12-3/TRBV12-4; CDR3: CAGKAGGTDTQYF
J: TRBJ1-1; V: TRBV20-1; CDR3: CSARDLGRLTEAFF
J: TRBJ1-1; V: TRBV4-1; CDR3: CASSQGEPGDTEAFF
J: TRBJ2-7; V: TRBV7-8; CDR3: CASSFSRDSLNYEQYF
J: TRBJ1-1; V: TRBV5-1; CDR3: CASSLTGLNTEAFF
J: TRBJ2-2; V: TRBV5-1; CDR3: CASSPLGTENTGELFF
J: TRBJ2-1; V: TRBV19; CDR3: CASSIEGGNEQFF
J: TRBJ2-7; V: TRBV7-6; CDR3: CASSSRTSEGDEQYF
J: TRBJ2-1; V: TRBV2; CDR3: CASSPSGNEQFF
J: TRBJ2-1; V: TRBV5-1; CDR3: CASGLGTSQYNEQFF
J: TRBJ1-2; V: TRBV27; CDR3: CASREGQGGGYTF
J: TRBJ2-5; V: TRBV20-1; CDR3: CSARDWDRIQETQYF
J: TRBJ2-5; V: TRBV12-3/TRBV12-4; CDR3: CASSFGGIRQETQYF
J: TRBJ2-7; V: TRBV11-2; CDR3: CASSFGTGAASYEQYF
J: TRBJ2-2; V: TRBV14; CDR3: CASSQGGTGSGTGELFF
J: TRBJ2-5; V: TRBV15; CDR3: CATSRADRQETQYF
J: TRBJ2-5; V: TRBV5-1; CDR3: CASSFTSGGQETQYF
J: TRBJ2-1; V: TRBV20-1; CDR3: CSAYPNFDSYSAEQFF
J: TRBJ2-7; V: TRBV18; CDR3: CASSPGGDTYEQYF
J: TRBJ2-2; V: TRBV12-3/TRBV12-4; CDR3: CASSFGTRNTGELFF
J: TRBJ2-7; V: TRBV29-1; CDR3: CSVETSGSRYEQYF
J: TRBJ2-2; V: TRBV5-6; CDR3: CASSLGGSTGELFF
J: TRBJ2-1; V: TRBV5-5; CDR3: CASSIPLSVYSSYNEQFF
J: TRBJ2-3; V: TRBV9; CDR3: CASSVGSRGLYTDTQYF
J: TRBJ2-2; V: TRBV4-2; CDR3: CASSQDRAGGVTGELFF
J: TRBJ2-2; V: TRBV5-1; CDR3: CASSIGNTGELFF